This T cell receptor beta chain was recovered during a study of shared clonotypes between healthy human individuals. CD45RO-negative, CCR7-selected cells formed the naive CD8 fraction, which excluded terminally differentiated effector memory CD45RA+ cells. Worth noting for this clone: Its antigen is not identified.

Study-wide findings and caveats: Expectations were that clonotype sharing among donors would be affected by sequencing depth. Across four donors, naive CD4 shared 5% to 6%, naive CD8 over 3%, memory CD4 roughly 2.2%, memory CD8 about 0.4%.

TCRdb's copy holds only in-frame clones and misses some; the assay was immunoSEQ multiplex PCR. The sample includes about 600,000 clones, about 98% seen only once; the top ten take approximately 0.3%. Sequencing was done on a sample of naive CD8+ T cells sorted from blood. This TCR was recovered from a man aged 25 to 45 in good health.

The CDR3 sequence is CASSSRQGRANVLTF. For the CDR3, the DNA is TGTGCCAGCAGCTCACGACAGGGAAGGGCCAACGTCCTGACTTTC. The chain recombines TRBV9 with TRBJ2-6, with TRBD1 identical over 7 bases. Losses at the gene ends were 4 bases for V and 5 bases for J; bases not matched to a gene: 6. Germline V CDR1 and CDR2: SGDLS, YYNGEE. The CDR3 sequence is 15 residues long.